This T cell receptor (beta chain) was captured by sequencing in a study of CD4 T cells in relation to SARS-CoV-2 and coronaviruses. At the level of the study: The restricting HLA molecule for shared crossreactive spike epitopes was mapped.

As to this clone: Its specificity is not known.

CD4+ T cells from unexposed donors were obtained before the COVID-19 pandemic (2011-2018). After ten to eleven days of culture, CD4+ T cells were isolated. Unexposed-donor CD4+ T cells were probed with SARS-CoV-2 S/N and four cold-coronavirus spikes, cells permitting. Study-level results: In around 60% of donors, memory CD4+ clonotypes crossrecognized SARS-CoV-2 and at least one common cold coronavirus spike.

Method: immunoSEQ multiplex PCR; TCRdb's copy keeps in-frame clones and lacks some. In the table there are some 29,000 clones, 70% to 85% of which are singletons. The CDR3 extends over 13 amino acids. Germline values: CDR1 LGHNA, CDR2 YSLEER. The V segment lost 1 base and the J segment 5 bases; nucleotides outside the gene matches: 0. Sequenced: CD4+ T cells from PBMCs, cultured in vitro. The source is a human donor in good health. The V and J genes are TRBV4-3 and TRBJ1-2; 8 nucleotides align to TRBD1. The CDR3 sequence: CASSQGQGYGYTF. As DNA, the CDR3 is TGCGCCAGCAGCCAAGGACAGGGGTATGGCTACACCTTC.